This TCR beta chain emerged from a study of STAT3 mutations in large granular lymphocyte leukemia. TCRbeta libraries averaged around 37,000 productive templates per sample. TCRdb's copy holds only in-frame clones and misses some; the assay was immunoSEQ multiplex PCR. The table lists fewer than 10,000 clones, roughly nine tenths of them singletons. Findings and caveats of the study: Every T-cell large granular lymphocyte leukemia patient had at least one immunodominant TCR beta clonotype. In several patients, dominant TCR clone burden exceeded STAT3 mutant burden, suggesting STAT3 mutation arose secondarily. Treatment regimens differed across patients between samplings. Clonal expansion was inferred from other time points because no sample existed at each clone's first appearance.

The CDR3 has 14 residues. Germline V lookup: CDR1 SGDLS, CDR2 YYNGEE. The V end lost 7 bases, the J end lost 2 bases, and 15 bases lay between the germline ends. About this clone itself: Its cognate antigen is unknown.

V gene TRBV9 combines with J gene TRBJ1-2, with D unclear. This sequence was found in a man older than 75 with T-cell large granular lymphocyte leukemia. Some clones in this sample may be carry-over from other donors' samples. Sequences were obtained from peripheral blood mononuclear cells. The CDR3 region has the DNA TGTGCCAGCGCCCCACAGAAAGTAAACTATGGCTACACCTTC. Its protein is CASAPQKVNYGYTF.